This T cell receptor beta chain was documented in a study of a mutant IDH1 vaccine in newly diagnosed glioma. The trim removed 9 bases at V and 0 bases at J, leaving 5 bases unmatched. This CDR3 spans 15 amino acids. Germline values: CDR1 ENHRY, CDR2 SYGVKD. Study outcomes and limitations: Of the patients, less than 95% had vaccine-induced immune responses.

Produced via immunoSEQ multiplex PCR; TCRdb's table is partial and in-frame only. The sample holds 25,000 to 30,000 clones; roughly 80% are singletons and the top ten take approximately 15%. Points on this clone: The antigen remains unidentified.

Time point described: week 23, last vaccination. A 20-mer mutant IDH1 peptide at 300 ug was injected subcutaneously with topical imiquimod. The sample was PBMCs, taken from a glioma patient whose treatment included an IDH1 peptide vaccine. The chain combines TRBV10-3 with TRBJ1-2; 12 nucleotides align to TRBD1. This sequence was found in a woman in her twenties or thirties with glioma. CDR3 coding DNA: TGTGCCATTGGGACAGGGGGCAGGGCTAACTATGGCTACACCTTC. Translated, it gives CAIGTGGRANYGYTF.